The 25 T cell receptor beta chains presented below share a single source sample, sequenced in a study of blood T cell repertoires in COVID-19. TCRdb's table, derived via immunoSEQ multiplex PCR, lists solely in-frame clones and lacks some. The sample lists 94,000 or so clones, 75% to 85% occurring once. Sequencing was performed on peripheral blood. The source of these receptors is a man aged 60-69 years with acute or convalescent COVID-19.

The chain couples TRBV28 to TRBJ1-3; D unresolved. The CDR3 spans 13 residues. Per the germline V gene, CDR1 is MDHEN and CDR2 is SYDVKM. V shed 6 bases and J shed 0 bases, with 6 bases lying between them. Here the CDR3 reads CASRTLSGNTIYF. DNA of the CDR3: TGTGCCAGCAGGACTCTCTCTGGAAACACCATATATTTT.

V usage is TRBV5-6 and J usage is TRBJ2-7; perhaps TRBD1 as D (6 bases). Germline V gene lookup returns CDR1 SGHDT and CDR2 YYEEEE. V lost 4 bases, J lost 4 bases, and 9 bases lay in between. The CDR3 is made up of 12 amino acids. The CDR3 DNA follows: TGTGCCAGCAGCGGCAGGGGATACGAGCAGTACGTC. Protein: CASSGRGYEQYV.

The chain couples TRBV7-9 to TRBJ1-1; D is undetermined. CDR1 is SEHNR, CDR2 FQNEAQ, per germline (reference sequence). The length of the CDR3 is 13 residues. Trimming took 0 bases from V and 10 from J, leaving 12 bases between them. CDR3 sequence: CASSLAGSTGAFF. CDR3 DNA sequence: TGTGCCAGCAGCTTAGCAGGGAGCACCGGAGCTTTCTTT. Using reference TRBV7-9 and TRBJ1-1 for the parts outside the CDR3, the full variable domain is DTGVSQNPRHKITKRGQNVTFRCDPISEHNRLYWYRQTLGQGPEFLTYFQNEAQLEKSRLLSDRFSAERPKGSFSTLEIQRTEQGDSAMYLCASSLAGSTGAFFGQGTRLTVV.

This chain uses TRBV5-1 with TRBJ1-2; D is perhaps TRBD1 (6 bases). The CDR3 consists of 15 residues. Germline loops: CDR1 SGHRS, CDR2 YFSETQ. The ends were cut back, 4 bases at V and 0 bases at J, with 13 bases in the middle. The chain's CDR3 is CASSDPGTTNYGYTF. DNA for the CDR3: TGCGCCAGCAGCGACCCCGGGACAACTAACTATGGCTACACCTTC.

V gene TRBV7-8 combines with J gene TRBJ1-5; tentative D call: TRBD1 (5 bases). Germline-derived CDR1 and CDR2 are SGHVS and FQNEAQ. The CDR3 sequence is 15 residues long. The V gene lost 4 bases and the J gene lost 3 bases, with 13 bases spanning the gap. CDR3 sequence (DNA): TGTGCCAGCAGCTGGGGGGGAACTCCCAATCAGCCCCAGCATTTT. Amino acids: CASSWGGTPNQPQHF. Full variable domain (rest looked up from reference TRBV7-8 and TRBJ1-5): GAGVSQSPRYKVAKRGQDVALRCDPISGHVSLFWYQQALGQGPEFLTYFQNEAQLDKSGLPSDRFFAERPEGSVSTLKIQRTQQEDSAVYLCASSWGGTPNQPQHFGDGTRLSIL.

The CDR3 sequence: CASRTGRDEQFF. The CDR3 nucleotides read TGTGCCAGCCGGACAGGGAGGGATGAGCAGTTCTTC. This sequence joins TRBV2 and TRBJ2-1; TRBD1 is a possible D gene (8 bases). V lost 8 bases, J lost 8 bases, and 13 bases lay in between. The CDR3 is 12 residues long. Germline V CDR1 and CDR2: SNHLY, FYNNEI.

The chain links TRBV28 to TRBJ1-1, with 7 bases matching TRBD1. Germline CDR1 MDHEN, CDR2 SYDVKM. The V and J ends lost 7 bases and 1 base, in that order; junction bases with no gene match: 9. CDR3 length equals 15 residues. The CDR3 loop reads CASIYTGARNTEAFF. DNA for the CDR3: TGTGCCAGCATCTATACAGGGGCTCGGAACACTGAAGCTTTCTTT.

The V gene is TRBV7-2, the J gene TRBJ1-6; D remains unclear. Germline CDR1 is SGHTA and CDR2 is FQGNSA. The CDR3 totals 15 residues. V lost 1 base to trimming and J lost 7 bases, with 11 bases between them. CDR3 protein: CASSLDSGYNSPLHF. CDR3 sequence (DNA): TGTGCCAGCAGCTTAGATTCGGGGTACAATTCACCCCTCCACTTT.

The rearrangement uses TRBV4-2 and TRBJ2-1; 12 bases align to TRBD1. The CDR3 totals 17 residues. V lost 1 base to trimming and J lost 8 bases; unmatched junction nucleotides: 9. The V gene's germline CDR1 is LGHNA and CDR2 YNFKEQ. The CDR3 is CASSQGAGGTGGYEQFF. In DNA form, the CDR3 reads TGTGCCAGCAGCCAAGGAGCAGGGGGGACAGGGGGCTATGAGCAGTTCTTC.

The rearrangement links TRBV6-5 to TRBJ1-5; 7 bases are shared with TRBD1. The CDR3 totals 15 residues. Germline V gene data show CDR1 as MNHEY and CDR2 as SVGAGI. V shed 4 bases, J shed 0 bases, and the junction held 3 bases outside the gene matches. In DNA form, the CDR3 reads TGTGCCAGCAGTTTAGACAGGGTTAGCAATCAGCCCCAGCATTTT. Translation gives CASSLDRVSNQPQHF.

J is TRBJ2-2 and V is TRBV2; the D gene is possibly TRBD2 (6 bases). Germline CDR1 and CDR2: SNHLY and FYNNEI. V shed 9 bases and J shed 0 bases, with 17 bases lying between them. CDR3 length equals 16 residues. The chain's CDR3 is CASKRRDSSNTGELFF. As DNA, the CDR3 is TGTGCCAGTAAACGGCGGGACTCCTCGAACACCGGGGAGCTGTTTTTT.

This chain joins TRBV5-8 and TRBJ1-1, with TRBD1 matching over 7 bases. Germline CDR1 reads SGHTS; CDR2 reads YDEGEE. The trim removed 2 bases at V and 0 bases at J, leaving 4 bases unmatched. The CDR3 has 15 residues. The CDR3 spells CASSFGTAMNTEAFF. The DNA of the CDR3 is TGTGCCAGCAGCTTCGGGACAGCAATGAACACTGAAGCTTTCTTT.

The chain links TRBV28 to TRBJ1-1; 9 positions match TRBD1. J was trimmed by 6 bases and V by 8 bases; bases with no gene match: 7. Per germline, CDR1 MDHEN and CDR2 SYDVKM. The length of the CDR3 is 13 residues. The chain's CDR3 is CASQQGARSEAFF. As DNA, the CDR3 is TGTGCCAGCCAACAGGGGGCGAGGTCTGAAGCTTTCTTT.

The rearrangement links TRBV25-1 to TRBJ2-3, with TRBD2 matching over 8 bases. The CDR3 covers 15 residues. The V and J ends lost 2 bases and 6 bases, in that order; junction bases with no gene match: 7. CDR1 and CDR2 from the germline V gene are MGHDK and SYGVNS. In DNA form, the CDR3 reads TGTGCCAGCAGTGAACGGGGGGGCCATGTGGATACGCAGTATTTT. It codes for CASSERGGHVDTQYF.

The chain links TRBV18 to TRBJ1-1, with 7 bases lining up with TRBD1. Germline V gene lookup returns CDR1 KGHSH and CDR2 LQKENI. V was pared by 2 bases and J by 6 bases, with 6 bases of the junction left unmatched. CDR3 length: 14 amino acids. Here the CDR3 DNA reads TGTGCCAGCTCACCAAAGACAGGGACTGCTGAAGCTTTCTTT. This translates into CASSPKTGTAEAFF. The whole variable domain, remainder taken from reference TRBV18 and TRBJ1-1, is NAGVMQNPRHLVRRRGQEARLRCSPMKGHSHVYWYRQLPEEGLKFMVYLQKENIIDESGMPKERFSAEFPKEGPSILRIQQVVRGDSAAYFCASSPKTGTAEAFFGQGTRLTVV.

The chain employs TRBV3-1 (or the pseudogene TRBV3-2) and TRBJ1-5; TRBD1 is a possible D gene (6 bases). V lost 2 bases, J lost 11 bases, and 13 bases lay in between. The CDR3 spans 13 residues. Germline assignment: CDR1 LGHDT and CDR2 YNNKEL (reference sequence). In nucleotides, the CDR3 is TGTGCCAGCAGCCAAAGGGGGGGCAGGACCCAGCATTTT. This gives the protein CASSQRGGRTQHF.

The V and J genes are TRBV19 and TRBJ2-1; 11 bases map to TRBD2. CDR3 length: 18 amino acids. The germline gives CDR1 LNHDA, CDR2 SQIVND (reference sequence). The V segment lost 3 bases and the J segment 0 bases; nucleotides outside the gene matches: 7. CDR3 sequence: CASSISSGGLSSYNEQFF. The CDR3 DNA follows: TGTGCCAGTAGTATCTCTAGCGGGGGGTTAAGCTCCTACAATGAGCAGTTCTTC.

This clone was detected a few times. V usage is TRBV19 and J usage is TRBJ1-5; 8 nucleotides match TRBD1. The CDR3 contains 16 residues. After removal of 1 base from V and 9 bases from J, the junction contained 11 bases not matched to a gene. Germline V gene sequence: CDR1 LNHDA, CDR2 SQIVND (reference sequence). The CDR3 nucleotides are TGTGCCAGTAGTATAGTAGGGGCAGGGGGCCGAGGGCCCCAGCATTTT. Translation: CASSIVGAGGRGPQHF.

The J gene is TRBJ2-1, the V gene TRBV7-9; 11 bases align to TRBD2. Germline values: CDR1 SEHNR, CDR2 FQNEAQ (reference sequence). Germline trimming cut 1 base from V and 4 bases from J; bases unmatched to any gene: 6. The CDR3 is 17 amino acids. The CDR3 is CASSLGAGTSGYNEQFF. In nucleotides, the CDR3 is TGTGCCAGCAGCTTAGGTGCTGGGACTAGCGGTTACAATGAGCAGTTCTTC.

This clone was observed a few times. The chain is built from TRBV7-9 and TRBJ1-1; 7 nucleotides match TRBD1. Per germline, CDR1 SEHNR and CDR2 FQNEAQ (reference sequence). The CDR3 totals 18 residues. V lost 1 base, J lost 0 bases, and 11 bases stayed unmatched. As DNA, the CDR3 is TGTGCCAGCAGCTTAGTCTGGGGCAGGGGGAGCGTGAACACTGAAGCTTTCTTT. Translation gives CASSLVWGRGSVNTEAFF.

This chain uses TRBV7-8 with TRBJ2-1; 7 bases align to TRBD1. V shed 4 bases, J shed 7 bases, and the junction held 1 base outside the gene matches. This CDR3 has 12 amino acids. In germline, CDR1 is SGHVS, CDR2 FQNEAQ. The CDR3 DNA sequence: TGTGCCAGCAGCTACAGGGGAAATGAGCAGTTCTTC. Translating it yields CASSYRGNEQFF.

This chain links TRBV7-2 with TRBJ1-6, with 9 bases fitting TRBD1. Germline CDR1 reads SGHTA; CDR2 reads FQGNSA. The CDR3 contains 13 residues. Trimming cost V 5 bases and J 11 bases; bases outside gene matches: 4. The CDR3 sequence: CASSNRGRPPLHF. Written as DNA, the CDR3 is TGTGCCAGCAGCAACAGGGGGCGGCCACCCCTCCACTTT.

The CDR3 sequence: CASSLDIVPGQGEGATQYF. The CDR3 DNA reads TGTGCCAGCAGCTTAGATATCGTCCCGGGACAGGGGGAGGGTGCGACCCAGTACTTC. The chain is built from TRBV11-2 and TRBJ2-5; TRBD1 matches 11 bases. CDR1 and CDR2 from the germline V gene are SGHAT and FQNNGV. The CDR3 consists of 19 residues. V shed 0 bases, J shed 7 bases, and the junction held 16 bases outside the gene matches.

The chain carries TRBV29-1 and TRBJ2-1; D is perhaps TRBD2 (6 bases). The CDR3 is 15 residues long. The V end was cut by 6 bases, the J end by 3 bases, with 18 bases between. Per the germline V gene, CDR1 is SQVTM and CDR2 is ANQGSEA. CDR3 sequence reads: CSVKAGLASYNEQFF. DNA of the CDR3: TGCAGCGTAAAAGCCGGGCTAGCGAGCTACAATGAGCAGTTCTTC.

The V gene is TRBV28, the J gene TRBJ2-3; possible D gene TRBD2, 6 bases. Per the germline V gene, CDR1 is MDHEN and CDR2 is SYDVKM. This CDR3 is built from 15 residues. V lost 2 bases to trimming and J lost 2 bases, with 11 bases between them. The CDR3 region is CASSLGGALTDTQYF. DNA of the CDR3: TGTGCCAGCAGTTTAGGAGGGGCCCTCACAGATACGCAGTATTTT.